This T cell receptor beta chain originates from a study of blood T cell repertoires in COVID-19. The CDR3 extends over 14 amino acids. Between the trimmed V and J ends, which lost 2 bases and 7 bases, there was a span of 13 bases. Looked up from germline, CDR1 is SGHRS and CDR2 is YFSETQ. Here immunoSEQ multiplex PCR was the method, and the copy in TCRdb shows in-frame clones only, minus some. The data contain 150,000 to 200,000 clones, approximately 88% of them seen just once; the ten biggest clones take up around 8.4%. Sequenced material: peripheral blood. The TCR originated in a woman of 80 years or more with active or convalescent COVID-19. The chain joins TRBV5-1 to TRBJ2-1, with D maybe TRBD2 (5 bases). CDR3 in amino acids: CASSFVEGRNEQFF. Written as DNA, the CDR3 is TGCGCCAGCAGCTTCGTCGAGGGAAGGAATGAGCAGTTCTTC.